A selection of T cell receptor beta chains follows, all from one sample in a study of T cell repertoires in cytomegalovirus infection. TCRdb processed the reads anew with MiXCR; each CDR3 protein has one entry. Among about 400,000 distinct CDR3 sequences listed, about a sixth were seen once. Sequenced: PBMCs. Every receptor here comes from a human donor in good health (CMV status not recorded). Some clones in this sample may be carry-over from other donors' samples. Each CDR3 is given with its conserved first and last residue. A D gene is named only where the DNA matches it firmly. Some rows have no size entry. The others give once, few or many, or a class for an expanded clone.

size	V	D	J	DNA	CDR3
-	TRBV12-3/TRBV12-4	-	TRBJ2-3	TGTGCCAGCAGCAACAGCCTCAGCACAGATACGCAGTATTTT	CASSNSLSTDTQYF
few	TRBV18	-	TRBJ2-1	TGTGCCAGCTCACCACAACTAGCTAAGGGGCAAGATGAGCAGTTCTTC	CASSPQLAKGQDEQFF
few	TRBV6-5	TRBD1	TRBJ1-1	TGTGCCAGCAGTGACAGGGGCACTGAAGCTTTCTTT	CASSDRGTEAFF
-	TRBV7-2	-	TRBJ1-3	TGTGCCAGCAGCCGGACCAGGGGAGAAGTATACACCATATATTTT	CASSRTRGEVYTIYF
few	TRBV5-4	-	TRBJ1-2	TGTGCCAGCAGCTTGAAAGGCTCTAACTATGGCTACACCTTC	CASSLKGSNYGYTF
-	TRBV20-1	TRBD2	TRBJ2-5	TGCAGTGCTCCCCCCGGGACTAGCGGGCAAGAGACCCAGTACTTC	CSAPPGTSGQETQYF
-	TRBV6-1	-	TRBJ1-1	TGTGCCAGCATTAATCCAGCAGGTATGAACACTGAAGCTTTCTTT	CASINPAGMNTEAFF
-	TRBV3-1	-	TRBJ2-7	TGTGCCAGCAGCTCGTACCTAGGCCCCTACGAGCAGTACTTC	CASSSYLGPYEQYF
-	TRBV20-1	TRBD1	TRBJ1-2	TGCAGTGCTTGGGGTCCGGGACAGGCTCATGGCTACACCTTC	CSAWGPGQAHGYTF
many	TRBV7-2	-	TRBJ2-1	TGTGCCAGCAGCCAAGACAGCTACTACAATGAGCAGTTCTTC	CASSQDSYYNEQFF
few	TRBV12-3/TRBV12-4	-	TRBJ1-3	TGTGCCAGCACCCTCTCTGGAAACACCATATATTTT	CASTLSGNTIYF
few	TRBV27	TRBD1	TRBJ2-7	TGTGCCAGCAGGAATAACAGGGGGAACCTCTACGAGCAGTACTTC	CASRNNRGNLYEQYF
-	TRBV7-6	-	TRBJ2-5	TGTGCCAGCAGCTTACGAAGGGGAGGAGAGACCCAGTACTTC	CASSLRRGGETQYF
-	TRBV7-8	-	TRBJ2-7	TGTGCCAGCAGCCCGGACAGTACTAGTATGACCTACGAGCAGTACTTC	CASSPDSTSMTYEQYF
-	TRBV19	-	TRBJ1-2	TGTGCCACCTCCGACAGGTACTATGGCTACACCTTC	CATSDRYYGYTF
-	TRBV6-4	TRBD2	TRBJ2-3	TGTGCCAGCAGCAGCCTAAGCGGGGTGAGCACAGATACGCAGTATTTT	CASSSLSGVSTDTQYF
few	TRBV20-1	-	TRBJ1-5	TGCAGTGCTCCCGCCCGGGGAAGCAATCAGCCCCAGCATTTT	CSAPARGSNQPQHF
few	TRBV7-9	TRBD2	TRBJ2-1	TGTGCCAGCAGCACCGAAGGAAGCGGGGGATACAATGAGCAGTTCTTC	CASSTEGSGGYNEQFF
few	TRBV12-3/TRBV12-4	-	TRBJ1-2	TGTGCCAGCAGTTTAGTCCTTTTGGGGCAGGGCACTGGCTACACCTTC	CASSLVLLGQGTGYTF
-	TRBV5-5	-	TRBJ2-7	TGTGCCAGCAGCCCCGGGTTACATCTCCTTGAGCAGTACTTC	CASSPGLHLLEQYF